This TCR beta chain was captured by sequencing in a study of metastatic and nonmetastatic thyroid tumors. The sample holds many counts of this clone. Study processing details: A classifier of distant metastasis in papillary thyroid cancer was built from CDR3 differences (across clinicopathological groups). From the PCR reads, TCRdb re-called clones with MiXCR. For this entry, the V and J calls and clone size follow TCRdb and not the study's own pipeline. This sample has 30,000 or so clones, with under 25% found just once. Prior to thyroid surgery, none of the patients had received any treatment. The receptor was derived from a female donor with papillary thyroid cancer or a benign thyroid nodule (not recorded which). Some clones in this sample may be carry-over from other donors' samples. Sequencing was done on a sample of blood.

The chain's CDR3 is CASSQGRGGGYTF. DNA of the CDR3: TGTGCCAGCAGCCAAGGAAGGGGTGGCGGCTACACCTTC. This sequence joins TRBV3-1 and TRBJ1-2, with D possibly TRBD1 on 5 matching bases. V lost 1 base to trimming and J lost 8 bases, with 11 bases between them. CDR3 size: 13 residues. CDR1 is LGHDT and CDR2 is YNNKEL in the germline V gene (reference sequence).